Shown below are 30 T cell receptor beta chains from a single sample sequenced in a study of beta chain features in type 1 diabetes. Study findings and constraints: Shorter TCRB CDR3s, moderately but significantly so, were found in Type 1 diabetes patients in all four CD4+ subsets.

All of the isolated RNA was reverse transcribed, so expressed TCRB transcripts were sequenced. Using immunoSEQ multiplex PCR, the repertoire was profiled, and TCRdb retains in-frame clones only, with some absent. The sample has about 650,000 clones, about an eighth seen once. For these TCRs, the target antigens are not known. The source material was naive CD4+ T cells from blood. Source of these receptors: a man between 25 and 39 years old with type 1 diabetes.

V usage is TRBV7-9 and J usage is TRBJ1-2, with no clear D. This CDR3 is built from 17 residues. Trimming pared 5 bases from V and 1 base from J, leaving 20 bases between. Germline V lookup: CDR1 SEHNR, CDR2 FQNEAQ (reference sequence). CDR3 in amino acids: CASSPDGARRLNYGYTF. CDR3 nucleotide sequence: TGTGCCAGCAGCCCCGACGGAGCCAGACGTCTTAACTATGGCTACACCTTC.

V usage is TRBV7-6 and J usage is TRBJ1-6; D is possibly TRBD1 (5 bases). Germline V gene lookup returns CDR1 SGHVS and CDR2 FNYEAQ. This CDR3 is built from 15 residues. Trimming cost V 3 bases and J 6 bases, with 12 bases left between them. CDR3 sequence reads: CASSFIAGPNSPLHF. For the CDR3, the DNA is TGTGCCAGCAGCTTTATCGCAGGGCCTAATTCACCCCTCCACTTT.

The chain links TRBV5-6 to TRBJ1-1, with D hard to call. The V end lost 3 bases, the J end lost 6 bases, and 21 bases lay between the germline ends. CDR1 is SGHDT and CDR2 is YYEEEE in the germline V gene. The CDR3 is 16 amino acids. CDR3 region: CASSSDALAPRPEAFF. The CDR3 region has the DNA TGTGCCAGCAGCTCGGACGCTCTCGCCCCTCGACCTGAAGCTTTCTTT.

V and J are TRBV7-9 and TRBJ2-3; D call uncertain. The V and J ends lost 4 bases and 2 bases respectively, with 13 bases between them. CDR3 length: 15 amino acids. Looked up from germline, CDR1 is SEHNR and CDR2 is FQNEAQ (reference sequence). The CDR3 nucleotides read TGTGCCAGCAGCTCCCTCCGACCAGACACAGATACGCAGTATTTT. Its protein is CASSSLRPDTDTQYF.

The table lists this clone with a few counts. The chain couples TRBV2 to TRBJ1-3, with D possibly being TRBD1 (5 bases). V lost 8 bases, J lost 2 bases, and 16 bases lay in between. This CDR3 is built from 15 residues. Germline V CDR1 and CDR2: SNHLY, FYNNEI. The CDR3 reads CASDPQGVTGNTIYF. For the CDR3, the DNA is TGTGCCAGCGATCCGCAGGGTGTAACTGGAAACACCATATATTTT.

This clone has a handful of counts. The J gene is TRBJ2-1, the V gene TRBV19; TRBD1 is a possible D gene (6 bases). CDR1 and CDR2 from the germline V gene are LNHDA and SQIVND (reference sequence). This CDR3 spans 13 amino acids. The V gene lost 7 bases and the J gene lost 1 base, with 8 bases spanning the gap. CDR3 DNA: TGTGCCAGTAAGGACAGATCCTACAATGAGCAGTTCTTC. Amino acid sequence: CASKDRSYNEQFF.

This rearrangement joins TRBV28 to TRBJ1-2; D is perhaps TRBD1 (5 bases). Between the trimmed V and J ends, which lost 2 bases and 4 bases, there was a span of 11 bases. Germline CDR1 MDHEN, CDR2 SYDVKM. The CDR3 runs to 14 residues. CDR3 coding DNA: TGTGCCAGCAGTTTAACCCCAGGGACCTATGGCTACACCTTC. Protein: CASSLTPGTYGYTF.

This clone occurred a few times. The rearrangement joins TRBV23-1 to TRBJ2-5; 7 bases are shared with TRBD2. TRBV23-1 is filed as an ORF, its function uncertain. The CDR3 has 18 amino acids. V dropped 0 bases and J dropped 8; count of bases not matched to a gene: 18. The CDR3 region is CASSQSGQRGNLVGTQYF. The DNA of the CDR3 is TGCGCCAGCAGTCAATCCGGCCAGCGGGGTAACTTAGTAGGTACCCAGTACTTC.

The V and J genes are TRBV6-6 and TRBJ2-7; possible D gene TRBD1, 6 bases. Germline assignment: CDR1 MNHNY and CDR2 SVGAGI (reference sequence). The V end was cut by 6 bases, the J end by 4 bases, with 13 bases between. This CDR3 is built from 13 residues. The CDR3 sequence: CASRAGAQYEQYF. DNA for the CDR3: TGTGCCAGCAGAGCAGGGGCGCAGTACGAGCAGTACTTC.

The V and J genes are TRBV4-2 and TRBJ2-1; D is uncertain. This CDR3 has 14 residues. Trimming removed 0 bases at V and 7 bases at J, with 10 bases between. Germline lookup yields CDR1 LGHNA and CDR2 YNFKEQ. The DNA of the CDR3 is TGTGCCAGCAGCCAAGATTTAACGGATAATGAGCAGTTCTTC. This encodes CASSQDLTDNEQFF.

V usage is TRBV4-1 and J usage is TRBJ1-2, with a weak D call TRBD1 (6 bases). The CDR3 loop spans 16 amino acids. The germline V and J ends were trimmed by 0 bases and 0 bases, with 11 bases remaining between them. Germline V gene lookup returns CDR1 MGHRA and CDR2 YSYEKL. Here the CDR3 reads CASSQDPGHTNYGYTF. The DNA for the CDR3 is TGCGCCAGCAGCCAAGATCCGGGACACACTAACTATGGCTACACCTTC.

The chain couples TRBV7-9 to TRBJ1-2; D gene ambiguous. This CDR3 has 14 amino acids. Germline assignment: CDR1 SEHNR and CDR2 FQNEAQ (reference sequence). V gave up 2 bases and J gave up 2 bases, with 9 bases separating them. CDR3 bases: TGTGCCAGCAGCTTATTTGAGGTCAACTATGGCTACACCTTC. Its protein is CASSLFEVNYGYTF.

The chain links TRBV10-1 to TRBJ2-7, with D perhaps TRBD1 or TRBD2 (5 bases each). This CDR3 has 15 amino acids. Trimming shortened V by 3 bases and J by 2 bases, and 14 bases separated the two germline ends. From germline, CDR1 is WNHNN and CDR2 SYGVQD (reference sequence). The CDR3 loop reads CASSDMRLGAYEQYF. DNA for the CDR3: TGCGCCAGCAGTGACATGCGATTGGGGGCCTACGAGCAGTACTTC.

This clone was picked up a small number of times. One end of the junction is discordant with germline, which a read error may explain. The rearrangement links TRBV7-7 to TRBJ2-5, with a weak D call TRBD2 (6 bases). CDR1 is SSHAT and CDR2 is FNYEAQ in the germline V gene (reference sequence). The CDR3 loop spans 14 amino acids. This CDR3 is CASSSGLFQETQYF. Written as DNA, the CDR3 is TGTGCTAGCAGCTCGGGACTGTTCCAAGAGACCCAGTACTTC.

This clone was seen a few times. CDR3 protein: CASSQAGQGGGTDTQYF. The CDR3 coding sequence is TGCGCCAGCAGCCAGGCGGGACAGGGAGGAGGCACAGATACGCAGTATTTT. V is TRBV4-1 and J is TRBJ2-3; 9 bases map to TRBD1. The CDR3 has 17 amino acids. The germline V gene has CDR1 MGHRA and CDR2 YSYEKL. The V and J ends lost 3 bases and 1 base, in that order; junction bases with no gene match: 8.

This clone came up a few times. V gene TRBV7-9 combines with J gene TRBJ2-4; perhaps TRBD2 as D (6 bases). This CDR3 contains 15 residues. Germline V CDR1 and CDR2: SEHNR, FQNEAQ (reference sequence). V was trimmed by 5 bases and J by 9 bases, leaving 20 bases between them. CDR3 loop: CASSLPGRREAIQYF. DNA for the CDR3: TGTGCCAGCAGCCTCCCAGGACGGAGGGAGGCCATTCAGTACTTC. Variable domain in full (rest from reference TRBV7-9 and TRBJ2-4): DTGVSQNPRHKITKRGQNVTFRCDPISEHNRLYWYRQTLGQGPEFLTYFQNEAQLEKSRLLSDRFSAERPKGSFSTLEIQRTEQGDSAMYLCASSLPGRREAIQYFGAGTRLSVL.

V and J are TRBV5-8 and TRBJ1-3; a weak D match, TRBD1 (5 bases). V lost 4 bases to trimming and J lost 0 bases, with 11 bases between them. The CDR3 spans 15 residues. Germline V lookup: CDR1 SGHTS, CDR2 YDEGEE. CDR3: CASSADSYSGNTIYF. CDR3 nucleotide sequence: TGTGCCAGCAGCGCTGACAGTTACTCTGGAAACACCATATATTTT.

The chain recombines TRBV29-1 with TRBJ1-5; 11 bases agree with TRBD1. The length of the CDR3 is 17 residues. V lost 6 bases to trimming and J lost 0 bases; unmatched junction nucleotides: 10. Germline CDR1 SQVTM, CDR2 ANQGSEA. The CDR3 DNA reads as TGCAGCGTCGCTGGGACAGGGGGACGATATAGCAATCAGCCCCAGCATTTT. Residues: CSVAGTGGRYSNQPQHF.

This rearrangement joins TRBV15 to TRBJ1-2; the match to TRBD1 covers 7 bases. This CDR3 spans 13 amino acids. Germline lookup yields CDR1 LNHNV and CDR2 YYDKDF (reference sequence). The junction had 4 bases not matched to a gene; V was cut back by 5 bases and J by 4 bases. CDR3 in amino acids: CATSYGDSYGYTF. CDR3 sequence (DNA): TGTGCCACCAGCTATGGGGACAGCTATGGCTACACCTTC.

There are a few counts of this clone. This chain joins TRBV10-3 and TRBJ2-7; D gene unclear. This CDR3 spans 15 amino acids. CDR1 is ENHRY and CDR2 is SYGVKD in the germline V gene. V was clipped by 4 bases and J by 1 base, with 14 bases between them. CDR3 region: CAISAVGSQSYEQYF. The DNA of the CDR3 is TGTGCCATCAGTGCAGTAGGGTCCCAGTCCTACGAGCAGTACTTC.

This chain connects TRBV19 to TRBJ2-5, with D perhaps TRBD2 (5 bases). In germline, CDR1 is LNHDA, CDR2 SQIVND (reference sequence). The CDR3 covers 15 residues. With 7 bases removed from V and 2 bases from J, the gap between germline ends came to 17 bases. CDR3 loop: CASTVGRGLQETQYF. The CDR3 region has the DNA TGTGCCAGTACCGTCGGACGCGGACTGCAAGAGACCCAGTACTTC.

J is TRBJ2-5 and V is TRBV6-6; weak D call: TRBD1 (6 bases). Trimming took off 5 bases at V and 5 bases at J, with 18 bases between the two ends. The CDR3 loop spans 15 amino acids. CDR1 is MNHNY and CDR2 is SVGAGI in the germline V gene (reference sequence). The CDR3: CASSQDSSSGETQYF. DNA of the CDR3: TGTGCCAGCAGTCAGGACAGTTCCTCTGGGGAGACCCAGTACTTC.

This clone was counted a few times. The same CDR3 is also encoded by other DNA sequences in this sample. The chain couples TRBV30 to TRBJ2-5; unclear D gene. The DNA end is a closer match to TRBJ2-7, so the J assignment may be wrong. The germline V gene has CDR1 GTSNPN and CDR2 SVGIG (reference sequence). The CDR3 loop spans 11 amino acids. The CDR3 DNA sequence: TGTGCCTGGAGTGTATCCCCCGAGCAGTACTTC. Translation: CAWSVSPEQYF.

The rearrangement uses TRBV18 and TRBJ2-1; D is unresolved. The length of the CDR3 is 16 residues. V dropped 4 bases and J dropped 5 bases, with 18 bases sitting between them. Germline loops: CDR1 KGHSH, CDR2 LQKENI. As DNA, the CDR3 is TGTGCCAGCTCACATGGAGACTGGCTGGGGAACAATGAGCAGTTCTTC. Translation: CASSHGDWLGNNEQFF.

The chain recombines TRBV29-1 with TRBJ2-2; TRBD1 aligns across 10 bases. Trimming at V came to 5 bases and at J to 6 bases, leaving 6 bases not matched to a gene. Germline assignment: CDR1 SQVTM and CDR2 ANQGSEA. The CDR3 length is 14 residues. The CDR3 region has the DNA TGCAGCGTTAGACAGGGGGCCCGATCCGGGGAGCTGTTTTTT. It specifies CSVRQGARSGELFF.

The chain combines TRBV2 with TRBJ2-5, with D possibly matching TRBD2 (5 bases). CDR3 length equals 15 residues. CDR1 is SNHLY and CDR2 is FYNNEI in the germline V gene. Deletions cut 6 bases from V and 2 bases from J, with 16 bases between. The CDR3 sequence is CASSAREGAQETQYF. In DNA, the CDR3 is TGTGCCAGCAGCGCACGGGAAGGCGCGCAAGAGACCCAGTACTTC.

CDR3 in DNA: TGTGCCAGCAGCCTAACTGGGACATCATACCTAGGTGAGCAGTTCTTC. Its protein is CASSLTGTSYLGEQFF. V gene TRBV9 combines with J gene TRBJ2-1; the D gene is possibly TRBD1 (6 bases). Looked up from germline, CDR1 is SGDLS and CDR2 is YYNGEE. There are 16 residues in the CDR3. Trimming took 4 bases from V and 9 from J, leaving 23 bases between them.

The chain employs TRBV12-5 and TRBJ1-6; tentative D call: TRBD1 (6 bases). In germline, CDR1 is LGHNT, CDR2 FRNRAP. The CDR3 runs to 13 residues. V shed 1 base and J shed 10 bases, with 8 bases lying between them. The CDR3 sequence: CASGLEQGSPLHF. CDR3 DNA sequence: TGTGCTAGTGGTTTGGAGCAGGGGTCACCCCTCCACTTT.

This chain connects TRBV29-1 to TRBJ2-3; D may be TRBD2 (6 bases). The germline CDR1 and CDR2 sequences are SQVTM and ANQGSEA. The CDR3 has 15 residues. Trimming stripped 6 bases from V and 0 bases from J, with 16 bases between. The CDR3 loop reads CSVDPGLSSTDTQYF. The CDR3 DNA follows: TGCAGCGTCGACCCGGGACTGTCTAGCACAGATACGCAGTATTTT.

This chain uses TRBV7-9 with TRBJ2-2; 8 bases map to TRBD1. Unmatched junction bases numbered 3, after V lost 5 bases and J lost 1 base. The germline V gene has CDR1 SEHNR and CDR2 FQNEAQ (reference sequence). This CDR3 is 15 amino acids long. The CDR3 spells CASSRGTGNTGELFF. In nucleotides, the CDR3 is TGTGCCAGCAGCCGGGGGACAGGGAACACCGGGGAGCTGTTTTTT.